This entry lists 21 T cell receptor beta chains sequenced from one sample in a study of control samples from healthy donors and cancer patients. This table comes from immunoSEQ multiplex PCR, and its TCRdb copy is limited to in-frame clones, with some not included. The table includes roughly 160,000 clones, 95% to 96% detected once. Specimen: blood. The source of these receptors is a woman in her twenties or thirties in good health.

This sequence joins TRBV15 and TRBJ2-7; TRBD1 aligns across 9 bases. J lost 7 bases, V lost 0 bases, and 16 bases had no gene match. The CDR3 totals 18 residues. Germline assignment: CDR1 LNHNV and CDR2 YYDKDF (reference sequence). DNA for the CDR3: TGTGCCACCAGCAGAGATAGTAAAGGACAGGGGAGCTACTTAGAGCAGTACTTC. It is translated as CATSRDSKGQGSYLEQYF.

This chain connects TRBV11-2 to TRBJ2-1; 7 bases fit TRBD2. The ends lost 2 bases at V and 6 bases at J; junction bases unmatched: 13. CDR1 and CDR2 (germline): SGHAT, FQNNGV. This CDR3 contains 17 residues. The CDR3 sequence: CASSLISTGLPVNEQFF. CDR3 bases: TGTGCCAGCAGCTTAATTAGTACGGGACTACCTGTCAATGAGCAGTTCTTC.

The chain couples TRBV5-4 to TRBJ2-7, with D uncertain. Trimming removed 0 bases from V and 8 bases from J, with 12 bases in between. Germline V gene lookup returns CDR1 SGHNT and CDR2 YYREEE (reference sequence). This CDR3 spans 13 amino acids. The CDR3 region is CASSLASGSQQYF. Written as DNA, the CDR3 is TGTGCCAGCAGCTTGGCGTCAGGTAGTCAGCAGTACTTC.

The chain recombines TRBV4-1 with TRBJ2-3; 10 bases fit TRBD2. Germline-derived CDR1 and CDR2 are MGHRA and YSYEKL. This CDR3 spans 18 amino acids. V dropped 0 bases and J dropped 2; count of bases not matched to a gene: 8. CDR3 nucleotides: TGCGCCAGCAGCCAAGAGAGTTCTAGCGGGAGCCTCACAGATACGCAGTATTTT. It translates to CASSQESSSGSLTDTQYF.

The gene calls are TRBV6-5 and TRBJ2-7, with TRBD2 identical over 7 bases. The ends lost 0 bases at V and 3 bases at J; junction bases unmatched: 8. The CDR3 loop spans 16 amino acids. CDR1 and CDR2 from the germline V gene are MNHEY and SVGAGI. DNA of the CDR3: TGTGCCAGCAGTTACTCGGGGGGGGGAGGTAGCTACGAGCAGTACTTC. This encodes CASSYSGGGGSYEQYF.

This sequence joins TRBV30 and TRBJ2-7, with D possibly being TRBD1 (6 bases). Germline V lookup: CDR1 GTSNPN, CDR2 SVGIG (reference sequence). Trimming stripped 6 bases from V and 4 bases from J, with 13 bases between. The CDR3 consists of 12 residues. The CDR3 bases are TGTGCCTGTATGCAGGGGTTTTACGAGCAGTACTTC. It encodes CACMQGFYEQYF.

This clone was found a few times. The genes are TRBV6-2 or TRBV6-3 and TRBJ1-1; no definite D call. CDR3 length: 14 residues. V was shortened by 2 bases and J by 4 bases, with 11 bases between the two germline ends. Looked up from germline, CDR1 is MNHEY and CDR2 is SVGEGT. The CDR3 is CASSYDGVGTEAFF. The CDR3 DNA reads as TGTGCCAGCAGTTACGACGGTGTAGGCACTGAAGCTTTCTTT.

The chain is built from TRBV18 and TRBJ1-6, with 9 nucleotides matching TRBD1. This CDR3 has 18 amino acids. V lost 3 bases to trimming and J lost 11 bases; unmatched junction nucleotides: 17. Per the germline V gene, CDR1 is KGHSH and CDR2 is LQKENI. The CDR3 DNA sequence: TGTGCCAGCTCACCCTACAGTATAACAGGGGGCGCGTTGACACCCCTCCACTTT. Encoded protein: CASSPYSITGGALTPLHF.

This clone was seen only a few times. The chain recombines TRBV11-3 with TRBJ2-3; 10 nucleotides agree with TRBD2. The CDR3 consists of 18 residues. CDR1 and CDR2 (germline): SGHNT, YENEEA. The J segment lost 2 bases and the V segment lost 1 base, leaving 9 bases of the junction unmatched. The CDR3 region is CASSLGDLAGAHTDTQYF. For the CDR3, the DNA is TGTGCCAGCAGCTTAGGGGACCTAGCGGGGGCCCACACAGATACGCAGTATTTT.

V is TRBV6-5 and J is TRBJ1-1; 9 positions match TRBD1. Trimming removed 6 bases from V and 6 bases from J; junction bases left unmatched: 11. Germline V gives CDR1 MNHEY, CDR2 SVGAGI. CDR3 length: 15 amino acids. The CDR3 sequence: CASRRTGQGFPEAFF. The CDR3, as DNA: TGTGCCAGCAGAAGAACGGGACAGGGCTTTCCTGAAGCTTTCTTT.

The chain couples TRBV5-1 to TRBJ1-6; D unclear. Deletions cut 2 bases from V and 8 bases from J, with 11 bases between. CDR1 SGHRS and CDR2 YFSETQ come from the germline V gene. This CDR3 has 14 residues. The CDR3 protein is CASSLRAGDSPLHF. CDR3 DNA: TGCGCCAGCAGCTTACGGGCCGGAGATTCACCCCTCCACTTT.

This clone appeared a single time. This chain joins TRBV30 and TRBJ2-7, with TRBD2 matching 7 bases. Per germline, CDR1 GTSNPN and CDR2 SVGIG (reference sequence). The CDR3 is made up of 13 amino acids. After removal of 7 bases from V and 2 bases from J, the junction contained 8 bases not matched to a gene. CDR3 amino acids: CASRLAPAYEQYF. Here the CDR3 DNA reads TGTGCCTCACGACTAGCCCCCGCCTACGAGCAGTACTTC. Based on the CDR3 plus reference TRBV30 and TRBJ2-7, the full variable domain is SQTIHQWPATLVQPVGSPLSLECTVEGTSNPNLYWYRQAAGRGLQLLFYSVGIGQISSEVPQNLSASRPQDRQFILSSKKLLLSDSGFYLCASRLAPAYEQYFGPGTRLTVT.

V gene TRBV28 combines with J gene TRBJ2-1, with D maybe TRBD2 (5 bases). V dropped 3 bases and J dropped 7 bases, with 16 bases sitting between them. The CDR3 length is 15 residues. Germline loops: CDR1 MDHEN, CDR2 SYDVKM. The CDR3 DNA reads as TGTGCCAGCAGTTTGGGTTGGGTCGGGGAGAATGAGCAGTTCTTC. Its translation is CASSLGWVGENEQFF.

This chain joins TRBV5-1 and TRBJ2-2, with D possibly TRBD2 on 6 matching bases. The germline V gene has CDR1 SGHRS and CDR2 YFSETQ. The CDR3 has 13 amino acids. V lost 7 bases and J 6 bases, leaving 13 bases between the germline ends. The CDR3 loop is CASYSSVSGELFF. In nucleotides, the CDR3 is TGCGCCAGCTACTCTAGCGTGTCCGGGGAGCTGTTTTTT.

The chain links TRBV4-1 to TRBJ2-1; 9 bases match TRBD2. CDR1 is MGHRA, CDR2 YSYEKL, per germline. The V segment lost 4 bases and the J segment 1 base; nucleotides outside the gene matches: 5. This CDR3 spans 16 amino acids. CDR3 amino acids: CASSLRTSGSYNEQFF. The CDR3 nucleotides read TGCGCCAGCAGCCTTCGCACTAGCGGGTCCTACAATGAGCAGTTCTTC.

The CDR3 loop reads CASSSSADARRFF. CDR3 nucleotide sequence: TGTGCCAGCAGTTCCTCCGCCGATGCACGTCGGTTCTTC. The V and J genes are TRBV6-6 and TRBJ2-1; the D is unclear. The CDR3 has 13 residues. V lost 4 bases to trimming and J lost 15 bases, with 19 bases between them. The germline V gene has CDR1 MNHNY and CDR2 SVGAGI (reference sequence).

The V call is TRBV4-1, the J call TRBJ1-3; D perhaps matches TRBD1 (5 bases). The germline gives CDR1 MGHRA, CDR2 YSYEKL. V was trimmed by 4 bases and J by 2 bases, leaving 12 bases between them. The length of the CDR3 is 15 residues. This chain's CDR3 is CASSLLGTPGNTIYF. CDR3 coding DNA: TGCGCCAGCAGCCTTCTCGGGACCCCTGGAAACACCATATATTTT.

The table lists this clone with a count of one. The V call is TRBV6-5, the J call TRBJ1-1; D call uncertain. Trimming left V 6 bases short and J 5 bases short, with 16 bases between. The CDR3 extends over 14 amino acids. Germline V gives CDR1 MNHEY, CDR2 SVGAGI. The CDR3 DNA is TGTGCCAGCAGCACGGATCGCGGGTGGACTGAAGCTTTCTTT. Translated: CASSTDRGWTEAFF.

This clone was counted a single time. The V call is TRBV4-1, the J call TRBJ1-2; 8 nucleotides line up with TRBD1. Germline-derived CDR1 and CDR2 are MGHRA and YSYEKL. The CDR3 loop spans 15 amino acids. J gave up 8 bases and V 4 bases, and 12 bases lay outside the gene matches. CDR3 bases: TGCGCCAGCAGCCCGTGGGACAGGACCTCCAGGGGCTACACCTTC. Protein: CASSPWDRTSRGYTF.

This sequence joins TRBV2 and TRBJ2-1; the match to TRBD1 covers 9 bases. Looked up from germline, CDR1 is SNHLY and CDR2 is FYNNEI. The CDR3 has 14 amino acids. The V segment lost 7 bases and the J segment 6 bases; nucleotides outside the gene matches: 7. In DNA, the CDR3 is TGTGCCAGCACCGGCGGGACAGGGTCCAATGAGCAGTTCTTC. This translates into CASTGGTGSNEQFF.

The chain recombines TRBV3-1 (or the pseudogene TRBV3-2) with TRBJ2-7; weak D call: TRBD2 (6 bases). Per the germline V gene, CDR1 is LGHDT and CDR2 is YNNKEL (reference sequence). The CDR3 spans 15 residues. Trimming cost V 4 bases and J 3 bases, with 16 bases left between them. CDR3 protein: CASSLGGSGYYEQYF. The DNA for the CDR3 is TGTGCCAGCAGCCTAGGAGGGAGCGGGTACTACGAGCAGTACTTC.